The next 21 T cell receptor beta chains were all read from a single sample in a study of blood T cell repertoires in COVID-19. Method: immunoSEQ multiplex PCR; TCRdb's copy keeps in-frame clones and lacks some. This sample has around 30,000 clones, with around 67% found just once. Sequences were obtained from peripheral blood. The receptors were sampled from a human donor in a cohort sampled during active COVID-19.

This clone was counted between two and nine times. This sequence joins TRBV6-2 or TRBV6-3 and TRBJ2-7, with TRBD2 identical over 7 bases. The junction had 9 bases not matched to a gene; V was cut back by 5 bases and J by 5 bases. The germline gives CDR1 MNHEY, CDR2 SVGEGT. This CDR3 is 14 amino acids long. CDR3 in amino acids: CASSARSRGDEQYF. The CDR3 DNA sequence: TGTGCCAGCAGTGCCCGCTCCCGGGGGGACGAGCAGTACTTC.

This clone was found once. The genes are TRBV5-4 and TRBJ1-1; tentatively, D is TRBD1 (6 bases). V lost 3 bases and J 6 bases, leaving 15 bases between the germline ends. Germline V gene sequence: CDR1 SGHNT, CDR2 YYREEE (reference sequence). CDR3 size: 14 residues. CDR3 DNA sequence: TGTGCCAGCAGCTCACAGGGAACCCTAGCTGAAGCTTTCTTT. This sequence encodes CASSSQGTLAEAFF. Variable domain in full (rest from reference TRBV5-4 and TRBJ1-1): ETGVTQSPTHLIKTRGQQVTLRCSSQSGHNTVSWYQQALGQGPQFIFQYYREEENGRGNFPPRFSGLQFPNYSSELNVNALELDDSALYLCASSSQGTLAEAFFGQGTRLTVV.

The chain employs TRBV6-4 and TRBJ2-2; 8 nucleotides align to TRBD1. The CDR3 extends over 14 amino acids. Unmatched junction bases numbered 5, after V lost 6 bases and J lost 5 bases. Germline lookup yields CDR1 MRHNA and CDR2 SNTAGT. In nucleotides, the CDR3 is TGTGCCAGCAGCAACGACAGGGGTACCGGGGAGCTGTTTTTT. This sequence encodes CASSNDRGTGELFF.

The chain couples TRBV27 to TRBJ2-1, with 8 bases that match TRBD1. The V and J ends lost 0 bases and 5 bases, in that order; junction bases with no gene match: 3. This CDR3 comprises 15 residues. Germline V gene data show CDR1 as MNHEY and CDR2 as SMNVEV (reference sequence). The CDR3 nucleotides are TGTGCCAGCAGTTTATCCCGGACAGGGAACAATGAGCAGTTCTTC. Translating gives CASSLSRTGNNEQFF.

The chain recombines TRBV5-5 with TRBJ1-6; 8 nucleotides agree with TRBD1. The CDR3 consists of 16 residues. With 1 base clipped from V and 8 bases from J, the junction kept 8 bases outside the gene matches. Germline V gene sequence: CDR1 SGHKS, CDR2 YYEKEE (reference sequence). Written as DNA, the CDR3 is TGTGCCAGCAGCTTGTGGACAGGGTCGGGTCATTCACCCCTCCACTTT. It translates to CASSLWTGSGHSPLHF.

The rearrangement joins TRBV11-3 to TRBJ1-1; D is uncertain. The CDR3 extends over 14 amino acids. Germline V CDR1 and CDR2: SGHNT, YENEEA. The V and J ends lost 0 bases and 1 base respectively, with 6 bases between them. The CDR3 DNA follows: TGTGCCAGCAGCTTAGAGGCAGGGAACACTGAAGCTTTCTTT. This encodes CASSLEAGNTEAFF. The whole variable domain, remainder taken from reference TRBV11-3 and TRBJ1-1, is EAGVVQSPRYKIIEKKQPVAFWCNPISGHNTLYWYLQNLGQGPELLIRYENEEAVDDSQLPKDRFSAERLKGVDSTLKIQPAELGDSAVYLCASSLEAGNTEAFFGQGTRLTVV.

The chain couples TRBV7-9 to TRBJ1-1, with no clear D. V lost 5 bases to trimming and J lost 0 bases, with 13 bases between them. The germline V gene has CDR1 SEHNR and CDR2 FQNEAQ (reference sequence). The CDR3 consists of 15 residues. In DNA, the CDR3 is TGTGCCAGCAGCCCTCGAGGGTACATGAACACTGAAGCTTTCTTT. This gives the protein CASSPRGYMNTEAFF.

The DNA of the CDR3 is TGTGCCAGCAGCTATTCAGGGAATTCACCCCTCCACTTT. This encodes CASSYSGNSPLHF. This sequence joins TRBV7-8 and TRBJ1-6; TRBD1 is a possible D gene (5 bases). Germline V gives CDR1 SGHVS, CDR2 FQNEAQ. V lost 4 bases, J lost 7 bases, and 8 bases lay in between. CDR3 length: 13 amino acids.

The chain has TRBV18 and TRBJ2-4, with 10 bases matching TRBD2. The germline V gene has CDR1 KGHSH and CDR2 LQKENI. The V gene end was trimmed by 0 bases and the J gene end by 6 bases; junction bases not matched to a gene: 8. CDR3 size: 17 residues. This chain's CDR3 is CASSPPTAGGPGNIQYF. In nucleotides, the CDR3 is TGTGCCAGCTCACCACCCACAGCGGGAGGGCCGGGAAACATTCAGTACTTC.

The gene calls are TRBV5-1 and TRBJ1-5, with TRBD1 as a possible D gene (5 bases). Per the germline V gene, CDR1 is SGHRS and CDR2 is YFSETQ. This CDR3 has 15 amino acids. Trimming took off 4 bases at V and 2 bases at J, with 13 bases between the two ends. The DNA of the CDR3 is TGCGCCAGCAGCGCAGACCCGGGGGGCAATCAGCCCCAGCATTTT. Its protein is CASSADPGGNQPQHF. The full variable domain, in which reference TRBV5-1 and TRBJ1-5 provide the parts outside the CDR3, is KAGVTQTPRYLIKTRGQQVTLSCSPISGHRSVSWYQQTPGQGLQFLFEYFSETQRNKGNFPGRFSGRQFSNSRSEMNVSTLELGDSALYLCASSADPGGNQPQHFGDGTRLSIL.

V usage is TRBV4-1 and J usage is TRBJ2-3; 11 nucleotides align to TRBD2. The CDR3 is 17 residues long. CDR1 is MGHRA and CDR2 is YSYEKL in the germline V gene. J gave up 7 bases and V 2 bases, and 11 bases lay outside the gene matches. The CDR3 DNA is TGCGCCAGCAGCCAAATGGCCCTAGCGGGGGGCCTTAATACGCAGTATTTT. It yields the protein CASSQMALAGGLNTQYF.

The rearrangement uses TRBV5-6 and TRBJ2-7, with D possibly TRBD2 on 5 matching bases. Germline lookup yields CDR1 SGHDT and CDR2 YYEEEE. V lost 4 bases, J lost 0 bases, and 20 bases lay in between. CDR3 size: 17 residues. The CDR3, as DNA: TGTGCCAGCAGCCCCACTTTTACAAGCGGATTCTCCTACGAGCAGTACTTC. It codes for CASSPTFTSGFSYEQYF. The variable domain in full, completed from reference TRBV5-6 and TRBJ2-7, reads DAGVTQSPTHLIKTRGQQVTLRCSPKSGHDTVSWYQQALGQGPQFIFQYYEEEERQRGNFPDRFSGHQFPNYSSELNVNALLLGDSALYLCASSPTFTSGFSYEQYFGPGTRLTVT.

The chain joins TRBV19 to TRBJ2-5; a weak D match, TRBD1 (5 bases). V dropped 3 bases and J dropped 0 bases, with 14 bases sitting between them. The V gene's germline CDR1 is LNHDA and CDR2 SQIVND (reference sequence). CDR3 length: 16 residues. The CDR3 reads CASSMNGGRDQETQYF. The CDR3 DNA reads as TGTGCCAGTAGTATGAACGGCGGCAGGGACCAAGAGACCCAGTACTTC.

This clone was observed a single time. The V call is TRBV7-6, the J call TRBJ2-6; D is unresolved. V lost 2 bases to trimming and J lost 4 bases, with 9 bases between them. CDR1 SGHVS and CDR2 FNYEAQ come from the germline V gene. This CDR3 has 15 amino acids. The CDR3 DNA is TGTGCCAGCAGCTTACGGGTCAGCGGGGCCAACGTCCTGACTTTC. It specifies CASSLRVSGANVLTF.

This clone was counted at least ten times. The rearrangement uses TRBV15 and TRBJ2-2, with TRBD1 as a possible D gene (7 bases). Deletions cut 7 bases from V and 3 bases from J, with 12 bases between. The CDR3 is 14 residues long. Germline V gene sequence: CDR1 LNHNV, CDR2 YYDKDF (reference sequence). CDR3 region: CATKEGADTGELFF. The CDR3 nucleotides are TGTGCCACCAAGGAGGGGGCAGACACCGGGGAGCTGTTTTTT.

J is TRBJ2-3 and V is TRBV7-6, with TRBD2 matching 12 bases. Germline CDR1 reads SGHVS; CDR2 reads FNYEAQ. This CDR3 region has 17 residues. V lost 0 bases, J lost 4 bases, and 5 bases stayed unmatched. The CDR3 is CASSLAVTSGGSDTQYF. The CDR3 bases are TGTGCCAGCAGCTTAGCGGTGACTAGCGGGGGATCAGATACGCAGTATTTT.

The chain couples TRBV7-2 to TRBJ1-1; D gene unclear. CDR1 and CDR2 (germline): SGHTA, FQGNSA. Trimming removed 4 bases from V and 6 bases from J, with 18 bases in between. The CDR3 is 15 residues long. The CDR3 DNA reads as TGTGCCAGCAGCTCCTTGAGGTCCAAAGTGGCTGAAGCTTTCTTT. This sequence encodes CASSSLRSKVAEAFF.

V gene TRBV18 combines with J gene TRBJ2-1, with TRBD2 matching over 14 bases. CDR3 length: 16 amino acids. The germline gives CDR1 KGHSH, CDR2 LQKENI. V lost 3 bases and J lost 9; bases outside the gene matches: 7. The chain's CDR3 is CASSPGTSGRSAEQFF. In DNA, the CDR3 is TGTGCCAGCTCACCCGGGACTAGCGGGAGATCTGCTGAGCAGTTCTTC.

The genes are TRBV15 and TRBJ2-6; D unclear. In germline, CDR1 is LNHNV, CDR2 YYDKDF (reference sequence). V lost 3 bases to trimming and J lost 0 bases, with 6 bases between them. This CDR3 is 15 amino acids long. Written as DNA, the CDR3 is TGTGCCACCAGCAGCCAATTCTCTGGGGCCAACGTCCTGACTTTC. This codes for CATSSQFSGANVLTF.

The table lists this clone with a few counts. CDR3 amino acids: CASSLGQSGINEQFF. CDR3 DNA: TGTGCCAGCAGCTTAGGCCAGTCGGGTATAAATGAGCAGTTCTTC. This sequence joins TRBV11-1 and TRBJ2-1; D gene unclear. V was shortened by 1 base and J by 7 bases, with 14 bases between the two germline ends. Germline V gives CDR1 SGHAT, CDR2 FQDESV (reference sequence). The CDR3 covers 15 residues.

This clone turned up a few times. The chain carries TRBV5-1 and TRBJ1-6; 9 nucleotides align to TRBD1. The trim removed 2 bases at V and 10 bases at J, leaving 7 bases unmatched. Germline V gene lookup returns CDR1 SGHRS and CDR2 YFSETQ. The CDR3 runs 15 residues. The CDR3 reads CASSLAGQGRSPLHF. DNA of the CDR3: TGCGCCAGCAGCTTAGCGGGACAGGGTAGATCACCCCTCCACTTT.